This TCR beta chain derives from a study of vaccination and CD4 T cells after COVID-19. Study-wide context: Post-COVID sampling occurred a median around 97 days after diagnosis (range 35 to 161). Samples were taken after vaccination, a median of roughly 72 days after dose two, with a range of 14 to 241.

Documented treatment: roughly 11-day PBMC culture with coronavirus spike peptide pools or control peptides (ViraFEST assay). ViraFEST used peptide pools to expand antigen-specific T cells, then sequenced TCRs. Concerning this clonotype: Its antigen is not known.

Germline V CDR1 and CDR2: SGHVS, FQNEAQ. Germline trimming cut 3 bases from V and 8 bases from J; bases unmatched to any gene: 8. The CDR3 extends over 15 amino acids. With the Oncomine TCR Beta short-read assay, DNA from cultured CD4+ T cells was sequenced. The authors extracted genomic DNA from cultured CD4+ T cells. TCRdb reprocessed the PCR reads via MiXCR and lists one record per CDR3 protein. The sample records about 15,000 distinct CDR3 sequences, about half being singletons. Source material: CD4+ T cells from blood, cultured in vitro. The rearrangement joins TRBV7-8 to TRBJ1-3, with 9 bases aligning to TRBD1. The TCR was taken from a human donor who had recovered from COVID-19. The CDR3 is CASSFDRGGVHTIYF. The CDR3 coding sequence is TGTGCCAGCAGCTTCGACAGGGGGGGTGTACACACCATATATTTT.